Listed below are T cell receptor beta chains from one sample, sequenced in a study of regulatory T cells in long-lasting Graves disease. TCRdb passed the multiplex PCR reads through MiXCR, listing each CDR3 protein once. Among 300,000 to 350,000 distinct CDR3 sequences listed, around 19% were seen once. The sample here was peripheral blood mononuclear cells (PBMCs), taken when the disease was refractory, from a patient treated with antithyroid drugs. These receptors originate from a female donor with Graves disease. The conserved cysteine and the conserved F or W are not part of the CDR3 here. A D gene is named only where the DNA matches it firmly.

d_call,v_call,cdr3_aa
.,TRBV4-3,ASSQDWSDGPETQY
.,TRBV5-1,ASSFDSMNTEAF
.,TRBV11-2,ASSFDPYYEQY
TRBD1,TRBV29-1,TGDREERTEAF
TRBD2,TRBV12-3/TRBV12-4,ASSRSGGASLTDTQY
.,TRBV7-9,ASSRQPNTEAF
.,TRBV28,ASSLPSTDTQY
TRBD1,TRBV6-1,AAEKARRGRSTEAF
TRBD1,TRBV25-1,ASSEGTGVHEQY
.,TRBV11-2,ASSLPFRETQY
TRBD1,TRBV3-1,ASSQGGQGHSSYGYT
TRBD1,TRBV4-1,ASSQGTGLETQY
.,TRBV5-1,ASSLETGGADTQY
.,TRBV6-5,ASSYERSGGRTQETQY
TRBD1,TRBV30,AHRGVTEAF
TRBD2,TRBV6-2/TRBV6-3,ASSYSTSGSKTQY
TRBD1,TRBV10-3,AIRGQGASGELF
.,TRBV7-9,ASSPGGLYAGPQY
TRBD2,TRBV9,ASSQGAGGPGELF
TRBD1,TRBV10-3,AISEPGTGAWEQY
.,TRBV7-6,ASSPGTKNTEAF
.,TRBV6-2/TRBV6-3,ASSYALGYEQY
TRBD2,TRBV6-2/TRBV6-3,ASSYHLGLADNEQF
.,TRBV11-3,ASSEWASGNYEQY
.,TRBV6-1,ASKLDSRTEAF
TRBD1,TRBV7-2,ASSPDRGRGEKLF
.,TRBV19,ASSIAGPFGYT
.,TRBV20-1,SARIQNDQPQH
.,TRBV5-1,ASSLLTDGELF
.,TRBV10-3,AISASYGYT
.,TRBV20-1,SARLNTEAF
.,TRBV24-1,ATSDAGTSNTGELF